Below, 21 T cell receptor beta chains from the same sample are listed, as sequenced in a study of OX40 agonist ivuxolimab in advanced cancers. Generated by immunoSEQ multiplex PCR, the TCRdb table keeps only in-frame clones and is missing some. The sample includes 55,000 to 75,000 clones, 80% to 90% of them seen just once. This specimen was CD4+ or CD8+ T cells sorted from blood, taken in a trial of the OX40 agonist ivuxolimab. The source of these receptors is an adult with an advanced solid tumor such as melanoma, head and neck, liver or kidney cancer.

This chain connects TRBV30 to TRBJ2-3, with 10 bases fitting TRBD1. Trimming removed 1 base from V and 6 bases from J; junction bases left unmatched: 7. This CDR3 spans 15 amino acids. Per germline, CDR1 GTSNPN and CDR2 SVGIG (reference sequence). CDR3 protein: CAWSATGGQTDTQYF. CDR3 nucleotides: TGTGCCTGGAGTGCGACAGGGGGCCAGACGGATACGCAGTATTTT.

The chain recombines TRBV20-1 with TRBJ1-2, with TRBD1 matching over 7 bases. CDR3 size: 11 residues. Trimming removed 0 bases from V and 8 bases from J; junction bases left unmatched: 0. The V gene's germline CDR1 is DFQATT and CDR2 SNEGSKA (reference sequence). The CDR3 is CSARETGGYTF. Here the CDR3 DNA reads TGCAGTGCTAGAGAGACAGGGGGCTACACCTTC.

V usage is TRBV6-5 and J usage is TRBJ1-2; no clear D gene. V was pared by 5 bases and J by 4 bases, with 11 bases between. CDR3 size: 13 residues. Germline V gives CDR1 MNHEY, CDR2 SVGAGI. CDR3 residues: CASSPGSGYGYTF. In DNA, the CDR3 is TGTGCCAGCAGTCCGGGTTCGGGCTATGGCTACACCTTC.

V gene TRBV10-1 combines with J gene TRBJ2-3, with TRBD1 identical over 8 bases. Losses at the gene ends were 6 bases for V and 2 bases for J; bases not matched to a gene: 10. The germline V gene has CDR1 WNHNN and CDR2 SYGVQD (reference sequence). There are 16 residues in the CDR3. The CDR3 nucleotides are TGCGCCAGCAGCCCCGGACAGGGTGGACACACAGATACGCAGTATTTT. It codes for CASSPGQGGHTDTQYF.

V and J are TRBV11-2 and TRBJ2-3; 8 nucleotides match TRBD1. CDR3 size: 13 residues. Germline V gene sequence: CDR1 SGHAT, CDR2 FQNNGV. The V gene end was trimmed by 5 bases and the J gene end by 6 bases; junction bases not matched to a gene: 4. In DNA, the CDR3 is TGTGCCAGCAGCACAACAGGGGGTGATACGCAGTATTTT. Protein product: CASSTTGGDTQYF.

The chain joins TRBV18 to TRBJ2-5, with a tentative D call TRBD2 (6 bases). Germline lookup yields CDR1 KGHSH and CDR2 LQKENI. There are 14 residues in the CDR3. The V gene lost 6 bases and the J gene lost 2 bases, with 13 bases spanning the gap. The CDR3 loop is CASSSAGTQETQYF. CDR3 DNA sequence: TGTGCCAGCTCTTCGGCAGGGACTCAAGAGACCCAGTACTTC.

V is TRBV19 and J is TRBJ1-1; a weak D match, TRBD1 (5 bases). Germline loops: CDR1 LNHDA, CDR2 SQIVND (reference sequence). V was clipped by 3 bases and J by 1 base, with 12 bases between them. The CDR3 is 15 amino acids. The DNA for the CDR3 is TGTGCCAGTAGTATTATAGGGGAGGGGAACACTGAAGCTTTCTTT. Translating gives CASSIIGEGNTEAFF.

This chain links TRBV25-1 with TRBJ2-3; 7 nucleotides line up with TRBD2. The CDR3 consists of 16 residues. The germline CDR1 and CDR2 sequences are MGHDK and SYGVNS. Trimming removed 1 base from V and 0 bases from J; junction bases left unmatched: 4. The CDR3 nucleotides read TGTGCCAGCAGTGAATGGGCTAGCGGTAGCACAGATACGCAGTATTTT. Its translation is CASSEWASGSTDTQYF. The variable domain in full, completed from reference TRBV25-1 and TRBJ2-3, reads EADIYQTPRYLVIGTGKKITLECSQTMGHDKMYWYQQDPGMELHLIHYSYGVNSTEKGDLSSESTVSRIRTEHFPLTLESARPSHTSQYLCASSEWASGSTDTQYFGPGTRLTVL.

DNA of the CDR3: TGTGCCAGCAGCGTAATTAGCGGGGGGACCGGGGAGCTGTTTTTT. Residues: CASSVISGGTGELFF. The chain joins TRBV9 to TRBJ2-2; 10 positions match TRBD2. Looked up from germline, CDR1 is SGDLS and CDR2 is YYNGEE. This CDR3 has 15 amino acids. V shed 1 base and J 5 bases; nucleotides not matched to a gene: 2. Filled out from reference TRBV9 and TRBJ2-2, the complete variable domain reads DSGVTQTPKHLITATGQRVTLRCSPRSGDLSVYWYQQSLDQGLQFLIQYYNGEERAKGNILERFSAQQFPDLHSELNLSSLELGDSALYFCASSVISGGTGELFFGEGSRLTVL.

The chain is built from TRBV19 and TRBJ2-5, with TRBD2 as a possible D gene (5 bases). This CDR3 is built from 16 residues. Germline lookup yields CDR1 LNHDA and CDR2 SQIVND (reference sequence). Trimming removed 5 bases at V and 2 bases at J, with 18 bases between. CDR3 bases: TGTGCCAGTAGTCCAAGGGCCCGAGGGTGGCAAGAGACCCAGTACTTC. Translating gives CASSPRARGWQETQYF.

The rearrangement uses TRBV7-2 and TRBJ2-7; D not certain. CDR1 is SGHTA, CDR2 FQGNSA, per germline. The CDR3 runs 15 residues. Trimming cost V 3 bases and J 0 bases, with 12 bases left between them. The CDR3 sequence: CASSFPGSPSYEQYF. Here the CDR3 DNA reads TGTGCCAGCAGCTTTCCCGGCAGTCCCTCCTACGAGCAGTACTTC. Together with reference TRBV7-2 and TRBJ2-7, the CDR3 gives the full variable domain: GAGVSQSPSNKVTEKGKDVELRCDPISGHTALYWYRQSLGQGLEFLIYFQGNSAPDKSGLPSDRFSAERTGGSVSTLTIQRTQQEDSAVYLCASSFPGSPSYEQYFGPGTRLTVT.

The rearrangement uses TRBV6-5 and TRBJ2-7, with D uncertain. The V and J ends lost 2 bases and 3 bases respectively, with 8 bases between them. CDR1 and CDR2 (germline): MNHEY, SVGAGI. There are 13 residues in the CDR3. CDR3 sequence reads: CASSYRVNYEQYF. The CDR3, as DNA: TGTGCCAGCAGTTACCGGGTAAACTACGAGCAGTACTTC.

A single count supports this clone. This chain's CDR3 is CASSLSGWEQAFF. The DNA for the CDR3 is TGCGCCAGCAGCCTGAGCGGATGGGAACAAGCTTTCTTT. This chain joins TRBV5-1 and TRBJ1-1; D is ambiguous. The germline V gene has CDR1 SGHRS and CDR2 YFSETQ. Trimming cost V 4 bases and J 9 bases, with 16 bases left between them. The CDR3 covers 13 residues.

The chain's CDR3 is CASSLTGANVLTF. CDR3 coding DNA: TGCGCCAGCAGCTTGACCGGGGCCAACGTCCTGACTTTC. The chain has TRBV5-1 and TRBJ2-6, with no clear D. The germline CDR1 and CDR2 sequences are SGHRS and YFSETQ. This CDR3 spans 13 amino acids. The germline V and J ends were trimmed by 1 base and 4 bases, with 3 bases remaining between them.

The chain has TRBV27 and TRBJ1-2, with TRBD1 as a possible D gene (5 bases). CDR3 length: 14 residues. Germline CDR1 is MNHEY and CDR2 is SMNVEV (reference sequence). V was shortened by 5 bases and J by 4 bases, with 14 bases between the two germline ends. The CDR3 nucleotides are TGTGCCAGCAGTCCTTCTCAGGGTCCCTATGGCTACACCTTC. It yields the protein CASSPSQGPYGYTF.

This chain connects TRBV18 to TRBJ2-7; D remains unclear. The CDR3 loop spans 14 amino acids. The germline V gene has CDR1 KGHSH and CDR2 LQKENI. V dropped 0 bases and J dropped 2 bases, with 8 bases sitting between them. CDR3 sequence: CASSPPGRTYEQYF. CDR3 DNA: TGTGCCAGCTCACCACCAGGTCGAACCTACGAGCAGTACTTC. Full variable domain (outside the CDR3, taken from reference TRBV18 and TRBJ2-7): NAGVMQNPRHLVRRRGQEARLRCSPMKGHSHVYWYRQLPEEGLKFMVYLQKENIIDESGMPKERFSAEFPKEGPSILRIQQVVRGDSAAYFCASSPPGRTYEQYFGPGTRLTVT.

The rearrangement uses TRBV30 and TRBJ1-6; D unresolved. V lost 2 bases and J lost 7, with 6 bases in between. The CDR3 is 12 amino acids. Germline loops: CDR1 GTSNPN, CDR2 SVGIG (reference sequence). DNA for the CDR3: TGTGCCTGGAGTCCCGAGAATTCACCCCTCCACTTT. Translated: CAWSPENSPLHF. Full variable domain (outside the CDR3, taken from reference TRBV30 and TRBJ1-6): SQTIHQWPATLVQPVGSPLSLECTVEGTSNPNLYWYRQAAGRGLQLLFYSVGIGQISSEVPQNLSASRPQDRQFILSSKKLLLSDSGFYLCAWSPENSPLHFGNGTRLTVT.

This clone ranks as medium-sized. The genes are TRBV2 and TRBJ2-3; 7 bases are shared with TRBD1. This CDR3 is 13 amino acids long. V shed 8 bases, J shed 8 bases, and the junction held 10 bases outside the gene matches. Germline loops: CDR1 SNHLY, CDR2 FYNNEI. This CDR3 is CASQGVGAGTQYF. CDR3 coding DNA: TGTGCCAGCCAGGGGGTAGGAGCAGGTACGCAGTATTTT.

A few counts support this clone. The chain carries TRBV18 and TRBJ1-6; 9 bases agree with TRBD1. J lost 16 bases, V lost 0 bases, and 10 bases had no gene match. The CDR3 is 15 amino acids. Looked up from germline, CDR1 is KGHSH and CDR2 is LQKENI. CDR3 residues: CASSPPTRTGEELHF. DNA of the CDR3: TGTGCCAGCTCACCACCAACACGGACAGGGGAGGAACTCCACTTT.

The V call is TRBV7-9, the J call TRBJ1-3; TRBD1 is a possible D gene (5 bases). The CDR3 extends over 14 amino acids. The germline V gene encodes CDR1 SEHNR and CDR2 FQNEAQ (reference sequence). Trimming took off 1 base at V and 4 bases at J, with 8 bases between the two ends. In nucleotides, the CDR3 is TGTGCCAGCAGCTTAGTAAGGGACGGAAACACCATATATTTT. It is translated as CASSLVRDGNTIYF.

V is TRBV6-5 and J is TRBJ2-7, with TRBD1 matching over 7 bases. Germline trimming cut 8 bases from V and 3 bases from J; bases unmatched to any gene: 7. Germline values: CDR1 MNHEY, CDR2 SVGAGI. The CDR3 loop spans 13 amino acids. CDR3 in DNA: TGTGCCAGCCGGACAGGAGCAAGCTACGAGCAGTACTTC. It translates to CASRTGASYEQYF.